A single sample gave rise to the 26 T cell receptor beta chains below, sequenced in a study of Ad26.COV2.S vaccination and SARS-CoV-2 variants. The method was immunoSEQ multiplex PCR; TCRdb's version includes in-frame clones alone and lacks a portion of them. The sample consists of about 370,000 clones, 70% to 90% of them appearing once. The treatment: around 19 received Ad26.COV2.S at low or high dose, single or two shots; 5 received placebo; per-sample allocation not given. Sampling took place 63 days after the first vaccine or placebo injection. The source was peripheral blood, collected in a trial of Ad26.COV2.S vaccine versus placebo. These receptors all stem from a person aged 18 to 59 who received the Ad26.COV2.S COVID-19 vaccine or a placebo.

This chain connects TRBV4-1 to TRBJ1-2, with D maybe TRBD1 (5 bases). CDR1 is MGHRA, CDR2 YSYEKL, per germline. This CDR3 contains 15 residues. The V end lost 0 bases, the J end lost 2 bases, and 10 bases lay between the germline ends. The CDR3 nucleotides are TGCGCCAGCAGCCAAGATCAGGGCCAGAACTATGGCTACACCTTC. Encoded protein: CASSQDQGQNYGYTF.

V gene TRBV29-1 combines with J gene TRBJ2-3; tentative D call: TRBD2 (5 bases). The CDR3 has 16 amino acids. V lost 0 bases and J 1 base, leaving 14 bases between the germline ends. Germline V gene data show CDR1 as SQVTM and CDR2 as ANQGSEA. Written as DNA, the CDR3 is TGCAGCGTTGAAGATTGGGCTAGCTTTGGCACAGATACGCAGTATTTT. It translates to CSVEDWASFGTDTQYF.

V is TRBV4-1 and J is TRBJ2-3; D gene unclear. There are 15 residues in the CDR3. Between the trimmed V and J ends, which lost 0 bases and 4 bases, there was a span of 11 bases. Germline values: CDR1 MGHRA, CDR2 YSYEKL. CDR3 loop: CASSQDWVGADTQYF. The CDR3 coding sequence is TGCGCCAGCAGCCAAGATTGGGTGGGCGCAGATACGCAGTATTTT.

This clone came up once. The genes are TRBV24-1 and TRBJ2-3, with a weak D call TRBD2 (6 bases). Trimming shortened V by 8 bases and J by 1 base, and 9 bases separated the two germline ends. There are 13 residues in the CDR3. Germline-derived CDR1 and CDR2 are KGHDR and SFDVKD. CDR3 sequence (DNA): TGTGCCACCAAAGCGGGCGGCACAGATACGCAGTATTTT. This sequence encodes CATKAGGTDTQYF.

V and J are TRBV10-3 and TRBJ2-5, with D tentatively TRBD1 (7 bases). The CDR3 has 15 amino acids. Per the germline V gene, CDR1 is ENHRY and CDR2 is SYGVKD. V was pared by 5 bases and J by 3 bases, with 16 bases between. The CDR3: CAISRGGTAEETQYF. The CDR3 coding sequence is TGTGCCATCAGTAGAGGCGGGACAGCTGAAGAGACCCAGTACTTC.

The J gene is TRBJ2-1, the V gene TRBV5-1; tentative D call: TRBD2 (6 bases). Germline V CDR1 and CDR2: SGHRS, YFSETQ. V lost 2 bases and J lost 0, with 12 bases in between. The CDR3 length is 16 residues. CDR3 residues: CASSFSVAVSYNEQFF. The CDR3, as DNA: TGCGCCAGCAGCTTTTCTGTAGCGGTCTCCTACAATGAGCAGTTCTTC.

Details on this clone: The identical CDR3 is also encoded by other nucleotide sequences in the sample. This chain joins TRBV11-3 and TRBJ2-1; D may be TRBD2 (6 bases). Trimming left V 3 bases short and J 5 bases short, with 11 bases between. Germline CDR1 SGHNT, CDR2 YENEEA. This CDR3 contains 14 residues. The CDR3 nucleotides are TGTGCCAGCAGCTTGGCGGGGCTGAACAATGAGCAGTTCTTC. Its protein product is CASSLAGLNNEQFF.

The CDR3 region is CASRARTSGGTDTQYF. The CDR3 DNA follows: TGTGCCAGCAGGGCCCGGACTAGCGGAGGCACAGATACGCAGTATTTT. The chain has TRBV2 and TRBJ2-3, with 10 positions matching TRBD2. Germline V gene sequence: CDR1 SNHLY, CDR2 FYNNEI. Trimming cost V 6 bases and J 1 base; bases outside gene matches: 7. This CDR3 has 16 residues.

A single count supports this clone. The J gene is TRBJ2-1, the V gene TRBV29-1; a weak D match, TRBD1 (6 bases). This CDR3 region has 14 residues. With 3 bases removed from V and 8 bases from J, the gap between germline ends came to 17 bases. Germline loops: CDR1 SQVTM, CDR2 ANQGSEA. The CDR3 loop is CSVEGAEAQYEQFF. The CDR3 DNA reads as TGCAGCGTTGAGGGGGCGGAGGCACAATATGAGCAGTTCTTC.

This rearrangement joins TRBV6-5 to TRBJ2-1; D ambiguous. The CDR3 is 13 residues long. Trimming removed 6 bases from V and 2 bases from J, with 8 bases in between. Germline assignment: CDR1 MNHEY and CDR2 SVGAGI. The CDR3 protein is CASRTVAYNEQFF. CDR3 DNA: TGTGCCAGCAGGACGGTAGCCTACAATGAGCAGTTCTTC.

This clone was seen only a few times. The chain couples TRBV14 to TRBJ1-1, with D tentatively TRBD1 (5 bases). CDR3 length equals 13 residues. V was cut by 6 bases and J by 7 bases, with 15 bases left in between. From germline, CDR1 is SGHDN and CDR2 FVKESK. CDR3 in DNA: TGTGCCAGCAGTCCCCTGGGGGTTGATGAAGCTTTCTTT. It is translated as CASSPLGVDEAFF.

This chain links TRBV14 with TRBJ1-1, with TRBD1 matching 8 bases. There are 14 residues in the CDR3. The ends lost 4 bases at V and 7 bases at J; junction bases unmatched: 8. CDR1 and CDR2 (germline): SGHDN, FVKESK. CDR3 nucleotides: TGTGCCAGCAGCCGACGACAGGGGTTGGGTGAAGCTTTCTTT. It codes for CASSRRQGLGEAFF.

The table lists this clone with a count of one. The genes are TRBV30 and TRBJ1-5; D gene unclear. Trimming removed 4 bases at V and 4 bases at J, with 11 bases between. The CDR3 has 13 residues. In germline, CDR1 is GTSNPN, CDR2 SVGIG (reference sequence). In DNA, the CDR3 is TGTGCCTGGAACCCTCACTCGAATCAGCCCCAGCATTTT. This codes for CAWNPHSNQPQHF. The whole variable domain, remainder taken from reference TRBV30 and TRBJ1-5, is SQTIHQWPATLVQPVGSPLSLECTVEGTSNPNLYWYRQAAGRGLQLLFYSVGIGQISSEVPQNLSASRPQDRQFILSSKKLLLSDSGFYLCAWNPHSNQPQHFGDGTRLSIL.

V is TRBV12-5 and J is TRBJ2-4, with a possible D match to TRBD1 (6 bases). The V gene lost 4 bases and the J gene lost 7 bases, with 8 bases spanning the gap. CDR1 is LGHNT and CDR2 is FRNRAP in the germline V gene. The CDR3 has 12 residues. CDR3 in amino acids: CASGSQGNIQYF. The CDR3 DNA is TGTGCTAGTGGTTCTCAGGGGAACATTCAGTACTTC.

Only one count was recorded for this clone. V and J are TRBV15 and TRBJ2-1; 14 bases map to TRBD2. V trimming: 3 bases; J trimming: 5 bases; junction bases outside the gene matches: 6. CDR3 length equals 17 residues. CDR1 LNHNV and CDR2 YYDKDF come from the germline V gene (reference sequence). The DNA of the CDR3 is TGTGCCACCAGCAGCCCGGGACTAGCGGGAGCGAACAATGAGCAGTTCTTC. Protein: CATSSPGLAGANNEQFF.

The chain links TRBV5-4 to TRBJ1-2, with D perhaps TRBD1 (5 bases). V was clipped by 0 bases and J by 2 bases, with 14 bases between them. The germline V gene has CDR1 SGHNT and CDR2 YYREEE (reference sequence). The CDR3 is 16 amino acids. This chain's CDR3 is CASSLGGDSSNYGYTF. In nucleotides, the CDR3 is TGTGCCAGCAGCTTGGGGGGAGACAGTTCCAACTATGGCTACACCTTC.

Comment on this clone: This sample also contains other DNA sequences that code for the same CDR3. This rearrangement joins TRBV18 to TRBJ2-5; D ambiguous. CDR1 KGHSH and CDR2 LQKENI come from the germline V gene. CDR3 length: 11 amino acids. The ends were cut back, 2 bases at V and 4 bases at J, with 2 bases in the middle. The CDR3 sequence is CASSPGETQYF. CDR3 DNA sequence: TGTGCCAGCTCACCAGGAGAGACCCAGTACTTC.

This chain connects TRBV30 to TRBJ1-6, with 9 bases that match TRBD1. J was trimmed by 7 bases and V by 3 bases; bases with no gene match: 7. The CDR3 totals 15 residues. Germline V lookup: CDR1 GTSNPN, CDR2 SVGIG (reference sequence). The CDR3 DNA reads TGTGCCTGGAGAATACCGGGACAGGGAAATTCACCCCTCCACTTT. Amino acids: CAWRIPGQGNSPLHF.

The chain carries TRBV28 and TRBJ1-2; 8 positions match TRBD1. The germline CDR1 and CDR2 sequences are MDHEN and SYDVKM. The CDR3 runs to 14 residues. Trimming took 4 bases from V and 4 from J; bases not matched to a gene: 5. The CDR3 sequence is CASSWGTGGYGYTF. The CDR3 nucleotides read TGTGCCAGCAGTTGGGGGACAGGCGGCTATGGCTACACCTTC.

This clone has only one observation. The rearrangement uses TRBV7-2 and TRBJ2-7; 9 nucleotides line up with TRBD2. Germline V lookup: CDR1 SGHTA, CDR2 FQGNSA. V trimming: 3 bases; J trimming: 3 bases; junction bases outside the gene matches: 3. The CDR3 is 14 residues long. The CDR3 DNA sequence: TGTGCCAGCAGCTTTAGCGGGAGTGGCTACGAGCAGTACTTC. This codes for CASSFSGSGYEQYF.

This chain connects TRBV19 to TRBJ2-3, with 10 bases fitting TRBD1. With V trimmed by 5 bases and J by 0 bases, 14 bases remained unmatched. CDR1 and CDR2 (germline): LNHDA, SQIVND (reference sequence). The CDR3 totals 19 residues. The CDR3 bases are TGTGCCAGTAGTCCCTACGGGACAGGGGCCCCCCGGAGCACAGATACGCAGTATTTT. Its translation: CASSPYGTGAPRSTDTQYF.

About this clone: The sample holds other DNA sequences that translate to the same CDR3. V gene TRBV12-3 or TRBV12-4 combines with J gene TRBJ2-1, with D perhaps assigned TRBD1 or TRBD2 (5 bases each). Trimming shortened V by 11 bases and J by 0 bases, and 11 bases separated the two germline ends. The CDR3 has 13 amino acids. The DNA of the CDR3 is TGTGCCTCTGGGGGAAGCTCCTACAATGAGCAGTTCTTC. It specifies CASGGSSYNEQFF.

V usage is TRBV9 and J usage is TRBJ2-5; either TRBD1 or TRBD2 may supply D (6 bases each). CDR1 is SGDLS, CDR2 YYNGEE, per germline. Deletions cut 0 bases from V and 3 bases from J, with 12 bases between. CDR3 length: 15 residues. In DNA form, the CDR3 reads TGTGCCAGCAGCGTAGCTACCGGGGGCAAAGAGACCCAGTACTTC. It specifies CASSVATGGKETQYF. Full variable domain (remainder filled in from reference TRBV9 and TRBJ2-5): DSGVTQTPKHLITATGQRVTLRCSPRSGDLSVYWYQQSLDQGLQFLIQYYNGEERAKGNILERFSAQQFPDLHSELNLSSLELGDSALYFCASSVATGGKETQYFGPGTRLLVL.

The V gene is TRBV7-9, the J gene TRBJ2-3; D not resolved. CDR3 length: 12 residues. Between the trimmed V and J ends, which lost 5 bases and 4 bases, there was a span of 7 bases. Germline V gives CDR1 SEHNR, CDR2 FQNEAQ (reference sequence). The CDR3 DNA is TGTGCCAGCAGCCCCCCGGCAGATACGCAGTATTTT. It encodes CASSPPADTQYF.

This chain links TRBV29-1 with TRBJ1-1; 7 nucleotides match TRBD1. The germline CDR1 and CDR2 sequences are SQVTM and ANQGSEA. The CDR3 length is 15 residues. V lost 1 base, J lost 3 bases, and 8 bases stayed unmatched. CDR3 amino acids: CSVEGTRGFDTEAFF. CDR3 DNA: TGCAGCGTTGAAGGGACCAGGGGGTTCGACACTGAAGCTTTCTTT.

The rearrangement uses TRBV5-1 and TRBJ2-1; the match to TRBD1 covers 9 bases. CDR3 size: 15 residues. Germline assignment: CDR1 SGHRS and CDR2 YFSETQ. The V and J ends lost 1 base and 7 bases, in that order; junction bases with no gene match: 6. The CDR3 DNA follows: TGCGCCAGCAGCTTGTTACAGGGGGCCAGGAATGAGCAGTTCTTC. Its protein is CASSLLQGARNEQFF.